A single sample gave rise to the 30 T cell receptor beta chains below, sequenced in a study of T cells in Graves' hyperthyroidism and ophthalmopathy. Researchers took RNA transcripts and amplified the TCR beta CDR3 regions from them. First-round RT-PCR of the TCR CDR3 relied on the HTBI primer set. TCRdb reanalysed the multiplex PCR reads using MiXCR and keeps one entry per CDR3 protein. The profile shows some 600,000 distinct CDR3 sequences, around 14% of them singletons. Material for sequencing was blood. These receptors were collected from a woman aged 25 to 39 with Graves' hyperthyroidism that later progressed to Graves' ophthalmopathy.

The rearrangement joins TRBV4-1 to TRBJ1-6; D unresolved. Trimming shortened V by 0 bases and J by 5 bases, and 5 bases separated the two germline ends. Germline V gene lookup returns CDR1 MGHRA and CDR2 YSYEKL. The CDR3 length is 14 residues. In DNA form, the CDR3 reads TGCGCCAGCAGCCAAGACTGGGATAATTCACCCCTCCACTTT. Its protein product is CASSQDWDNSPLHF.

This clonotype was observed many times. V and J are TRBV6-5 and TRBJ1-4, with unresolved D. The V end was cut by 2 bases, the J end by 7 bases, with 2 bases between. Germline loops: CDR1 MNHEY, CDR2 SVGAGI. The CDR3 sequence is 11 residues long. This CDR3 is CASSYGEKLFF. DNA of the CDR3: TGTGCCAGCAGTTACGGTGAAAAACTGTTTTTT.

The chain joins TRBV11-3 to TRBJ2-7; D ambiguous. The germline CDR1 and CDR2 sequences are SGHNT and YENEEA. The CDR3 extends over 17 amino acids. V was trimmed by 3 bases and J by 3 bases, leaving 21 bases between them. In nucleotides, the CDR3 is TGTGCCAGCAGCTTCTGGTCAGGCCTGGTACAGCTCTACGAGCAGTACTTC. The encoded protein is CASSFWSGLVQLYEQYF.

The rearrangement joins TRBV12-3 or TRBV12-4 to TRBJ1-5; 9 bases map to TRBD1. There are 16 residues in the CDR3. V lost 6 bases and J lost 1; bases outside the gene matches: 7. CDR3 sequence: CASSLHRGRSNQPQHF. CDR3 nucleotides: TGTGCCAGCAGCCTCCACAGGGGGCGAAGCAATCAGCCCCAGCATTTT.

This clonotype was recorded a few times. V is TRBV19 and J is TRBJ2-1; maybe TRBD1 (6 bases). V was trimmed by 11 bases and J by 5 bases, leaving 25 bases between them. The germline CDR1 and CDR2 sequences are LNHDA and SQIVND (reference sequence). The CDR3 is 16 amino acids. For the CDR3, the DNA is TGTGCCTCAACGACCAGGGGAAATAGAATAAACAATGAGCAGTTCTTC. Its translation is CASTTRGNRINNEQFF.

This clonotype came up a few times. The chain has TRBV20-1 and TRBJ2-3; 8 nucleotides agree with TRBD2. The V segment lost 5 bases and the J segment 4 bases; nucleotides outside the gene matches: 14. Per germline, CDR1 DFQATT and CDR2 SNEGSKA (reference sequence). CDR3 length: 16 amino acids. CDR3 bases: TGCAGTGCTCCTCCTTTACGGGAGGGCGACGCAGATACGCAGTATTTT. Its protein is CSAPPLREGDADTQYF.

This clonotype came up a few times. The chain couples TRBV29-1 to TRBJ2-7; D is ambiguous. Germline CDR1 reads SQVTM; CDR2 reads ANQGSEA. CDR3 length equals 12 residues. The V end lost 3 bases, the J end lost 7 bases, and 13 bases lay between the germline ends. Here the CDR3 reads CSVDDMVGEQYF. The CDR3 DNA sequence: TGCAGCGTTGACGATATGGTAGGTGAGCAGTACTTC.

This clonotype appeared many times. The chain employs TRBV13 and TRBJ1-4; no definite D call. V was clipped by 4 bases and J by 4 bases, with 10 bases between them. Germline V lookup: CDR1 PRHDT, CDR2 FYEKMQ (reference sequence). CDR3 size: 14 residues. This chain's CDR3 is CASSSQVRNEKLFF. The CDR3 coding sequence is TGTGCCAGCAGCTCCCAGGTCCGTAATGAAAAACTGTTTTTT.

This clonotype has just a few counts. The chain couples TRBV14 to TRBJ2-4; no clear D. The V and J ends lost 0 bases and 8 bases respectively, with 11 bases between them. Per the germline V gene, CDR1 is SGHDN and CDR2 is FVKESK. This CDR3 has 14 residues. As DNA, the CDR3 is TGTGCCAGCAGCCAAGAAGGGTCTGGTCACATTCAGTACTTC. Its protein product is CASSQEGSGHIQYF.

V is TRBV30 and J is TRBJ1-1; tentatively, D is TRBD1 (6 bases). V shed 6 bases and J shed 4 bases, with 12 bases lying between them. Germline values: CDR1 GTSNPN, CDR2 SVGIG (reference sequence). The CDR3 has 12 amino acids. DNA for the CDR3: TGTGCCTGCACACAGGGCCCCACTGAAGCTTTCTTT. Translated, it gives CACTQGPTEAFF.

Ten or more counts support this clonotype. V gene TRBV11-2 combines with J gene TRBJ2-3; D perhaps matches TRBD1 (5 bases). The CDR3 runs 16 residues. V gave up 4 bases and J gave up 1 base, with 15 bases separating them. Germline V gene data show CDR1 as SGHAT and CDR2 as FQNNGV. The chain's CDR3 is CASSSIRVGGTDTQYF. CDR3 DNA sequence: TGTGCCAGCAGCTCGATCAGGGTAGGTGGCACAGATACGCAGTATTTT.

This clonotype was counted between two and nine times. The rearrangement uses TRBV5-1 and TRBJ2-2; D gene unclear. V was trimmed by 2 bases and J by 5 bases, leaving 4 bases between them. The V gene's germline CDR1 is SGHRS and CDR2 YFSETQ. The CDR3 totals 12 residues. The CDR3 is CASSFYTGELFF. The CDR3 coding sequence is TGCGCCAGCAGCTTCTATACCGGGGAGCTGTTTTTT.

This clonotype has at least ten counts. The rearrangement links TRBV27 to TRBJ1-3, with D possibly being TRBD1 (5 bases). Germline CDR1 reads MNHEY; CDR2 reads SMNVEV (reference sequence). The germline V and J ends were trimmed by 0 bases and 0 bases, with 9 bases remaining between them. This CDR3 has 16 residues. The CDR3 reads CASSLSRGASGNTIYF. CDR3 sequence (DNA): TGTGCCAGCAGTTTATCCCGAGGGGCCTCTGGAAACACCATATATTTT.

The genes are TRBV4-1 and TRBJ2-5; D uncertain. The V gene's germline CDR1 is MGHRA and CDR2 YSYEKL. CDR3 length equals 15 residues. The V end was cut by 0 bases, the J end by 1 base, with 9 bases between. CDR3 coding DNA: TGCGCCAGCAGCCAAGAAAATCGTCTCCAAGAGACCCAGTACTTC. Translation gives CASSQENRLQETQYF.

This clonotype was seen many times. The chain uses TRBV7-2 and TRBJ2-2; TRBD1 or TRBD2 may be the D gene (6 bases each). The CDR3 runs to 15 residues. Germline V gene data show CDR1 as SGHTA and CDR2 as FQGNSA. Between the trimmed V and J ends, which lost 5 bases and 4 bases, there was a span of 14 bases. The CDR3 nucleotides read TGTGCCAGCAGCCCTCAGGGGAGGACCACCGGGGAGCTGTTTTTT. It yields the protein CASSPQGRTTGELFF.

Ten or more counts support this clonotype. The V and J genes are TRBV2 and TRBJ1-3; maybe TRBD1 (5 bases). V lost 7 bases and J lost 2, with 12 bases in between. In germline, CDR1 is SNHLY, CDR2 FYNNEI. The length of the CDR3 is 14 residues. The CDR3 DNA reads TGTGCCAGCACCAGAGACAGCGCTGGAAACACCATATATTTT. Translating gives CASTRDSAGNTIYF.

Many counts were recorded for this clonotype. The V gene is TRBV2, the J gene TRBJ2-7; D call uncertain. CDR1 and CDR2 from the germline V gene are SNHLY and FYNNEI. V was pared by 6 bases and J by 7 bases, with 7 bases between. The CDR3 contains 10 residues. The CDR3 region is CASRGLEQYF. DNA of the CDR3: TGTGCCAGCAGAGGGTTAGAGCAGTACTTC.

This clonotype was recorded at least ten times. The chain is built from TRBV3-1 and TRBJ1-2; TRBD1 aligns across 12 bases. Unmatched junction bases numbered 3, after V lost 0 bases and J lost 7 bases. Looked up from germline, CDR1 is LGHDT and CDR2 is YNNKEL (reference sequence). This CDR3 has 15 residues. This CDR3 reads CASSQEGTGGFGYTF. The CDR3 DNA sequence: TGTGCCAGCAGCCAAGAGGGGACAGGGGGCTTTGGCTACACCTTC.

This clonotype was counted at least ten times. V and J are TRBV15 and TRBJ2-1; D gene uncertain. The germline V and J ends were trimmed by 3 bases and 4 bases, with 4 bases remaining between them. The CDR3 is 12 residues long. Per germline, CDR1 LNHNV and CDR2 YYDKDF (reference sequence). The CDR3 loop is CATSSHYNEQFF. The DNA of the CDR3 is TGTGCCACCAGCAGCCATTACAATGAGCAGTTCTTC.

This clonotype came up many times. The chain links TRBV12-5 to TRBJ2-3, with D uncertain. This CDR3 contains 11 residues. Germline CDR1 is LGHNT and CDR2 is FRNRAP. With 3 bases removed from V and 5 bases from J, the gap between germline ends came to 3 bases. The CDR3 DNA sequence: TGTGCTAGTGGTTTAGAAGATACGCAGTATTTT. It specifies CASGLEDTQYF.

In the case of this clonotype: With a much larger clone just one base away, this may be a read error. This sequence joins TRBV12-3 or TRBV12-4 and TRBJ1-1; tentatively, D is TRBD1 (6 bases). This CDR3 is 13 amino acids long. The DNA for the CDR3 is TGTGCCGGCAGTTTTTACCCAGGGGATGAAGCTTTCTTT. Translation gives CAGSFYPGDEAFF.

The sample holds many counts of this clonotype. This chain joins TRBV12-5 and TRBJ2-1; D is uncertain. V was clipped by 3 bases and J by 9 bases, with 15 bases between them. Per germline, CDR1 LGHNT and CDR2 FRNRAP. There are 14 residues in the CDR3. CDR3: CASGFSPGPIEQFF. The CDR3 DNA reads TGTGCTAGTGGTTTTTCTCCTGGACCCATTGAGCAGTTCTTC. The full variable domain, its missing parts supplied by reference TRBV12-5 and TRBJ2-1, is DARVTQTPRHKVTEMGQEVTMRCQPILGHNTVFWYRQTMMQGLELLAYFRNRAPLDDSGMPKDRFSAEMPDATLATLKIQPSEPRDSAVYFCASGFSPGPIEQFFGPGTRLTVL.

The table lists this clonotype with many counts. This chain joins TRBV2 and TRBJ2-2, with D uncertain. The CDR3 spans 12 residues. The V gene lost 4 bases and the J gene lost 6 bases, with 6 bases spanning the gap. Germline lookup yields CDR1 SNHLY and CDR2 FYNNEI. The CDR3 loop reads CASSVGPGELFF. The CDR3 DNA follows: TGTGCCAGCAGTGTAGGGCCCGGGGAGCTGTTTTTT.

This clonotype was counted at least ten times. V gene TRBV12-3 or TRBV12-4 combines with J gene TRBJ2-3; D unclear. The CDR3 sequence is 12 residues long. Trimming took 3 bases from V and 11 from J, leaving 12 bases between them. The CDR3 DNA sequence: TGTGCCAGCAGTTTTTCGTTGGACGGGCAGTATTTT. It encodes CASSFSLDGQYF.

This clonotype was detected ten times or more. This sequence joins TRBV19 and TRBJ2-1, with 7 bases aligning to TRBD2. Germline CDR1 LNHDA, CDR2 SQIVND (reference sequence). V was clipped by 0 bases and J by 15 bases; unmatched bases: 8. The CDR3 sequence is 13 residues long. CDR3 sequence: CASSIDREGTPFF. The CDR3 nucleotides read TGTGCCAGTAGTATAGATAGGGAGGGAACCCCGTTCTTC.

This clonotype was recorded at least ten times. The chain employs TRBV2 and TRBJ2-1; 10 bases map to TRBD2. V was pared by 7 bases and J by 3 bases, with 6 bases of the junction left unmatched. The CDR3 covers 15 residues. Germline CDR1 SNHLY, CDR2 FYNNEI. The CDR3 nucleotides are TGTGCCAGCAACCTGATAGCGGGAGGCTACAATGAGCAGTTCTTC. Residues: CASNLIAGGYNEQFF.

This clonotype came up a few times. This chain's CDR3 is CASTYGQDQPQHF. CDR3 in DNA: TGTGCCAGTACCTACGGGCAGGATCAGCCCCAGCATTTT. The chain joins TRBV19 to TRBJ1-5; D is undetermined. V was pared by 7 bases and J by 5 bases, with 12 bases between. The CDR3 runs 13 residues. CDR1 LNHDA and CDR2 SQIVND come from the germline V gene (reference sequence).

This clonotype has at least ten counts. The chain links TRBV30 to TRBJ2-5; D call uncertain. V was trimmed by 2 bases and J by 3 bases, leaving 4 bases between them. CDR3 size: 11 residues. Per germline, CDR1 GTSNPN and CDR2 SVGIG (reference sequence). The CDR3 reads CAWSREETQYF. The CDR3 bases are TGTGCCTGGAGTAGGGAAGAGACCCAGTACTTC.

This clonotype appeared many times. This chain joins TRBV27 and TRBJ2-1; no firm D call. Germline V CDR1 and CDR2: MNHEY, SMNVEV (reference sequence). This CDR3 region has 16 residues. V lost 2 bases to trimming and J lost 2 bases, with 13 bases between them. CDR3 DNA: TGTGCCAGCAGTTTACTAGTCTCAATTACCTACAATGAGCAGTTCTTC. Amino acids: CASSLLVSITYNEQFF.

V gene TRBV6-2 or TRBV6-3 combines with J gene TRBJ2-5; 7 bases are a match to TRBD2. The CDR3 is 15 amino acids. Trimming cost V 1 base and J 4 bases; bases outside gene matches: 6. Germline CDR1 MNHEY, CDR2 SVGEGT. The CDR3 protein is CASSYLGGEVETQYF. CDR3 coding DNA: TGTGCCAGCAGTTACTTGGGAGGGGAGGTAGAGACCCAGTACTTC.